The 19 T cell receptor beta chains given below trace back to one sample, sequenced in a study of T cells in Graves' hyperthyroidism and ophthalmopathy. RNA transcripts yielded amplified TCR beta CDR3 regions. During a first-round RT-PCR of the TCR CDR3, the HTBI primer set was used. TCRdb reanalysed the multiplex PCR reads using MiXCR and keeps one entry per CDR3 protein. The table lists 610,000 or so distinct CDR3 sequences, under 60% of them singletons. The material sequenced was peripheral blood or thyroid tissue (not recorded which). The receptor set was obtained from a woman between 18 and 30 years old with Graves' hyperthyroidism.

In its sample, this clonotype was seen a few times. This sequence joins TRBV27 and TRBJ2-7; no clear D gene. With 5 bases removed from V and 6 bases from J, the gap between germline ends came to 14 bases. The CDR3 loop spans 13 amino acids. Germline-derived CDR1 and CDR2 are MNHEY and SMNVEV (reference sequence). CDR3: CASSPRGTSEQYF. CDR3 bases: TGTGCCAGCAGTCCGAGAGGTACCAGCGAGCAGTACTTC.

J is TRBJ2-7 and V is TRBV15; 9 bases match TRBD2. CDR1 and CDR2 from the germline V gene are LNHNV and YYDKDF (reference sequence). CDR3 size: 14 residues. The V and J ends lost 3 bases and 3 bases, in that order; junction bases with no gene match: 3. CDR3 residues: CATSRRGGGYEQYF. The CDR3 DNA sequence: TGTGCCACCAGCAGGCGGGGGGGAGGCTACGAGCAGTACTTC.

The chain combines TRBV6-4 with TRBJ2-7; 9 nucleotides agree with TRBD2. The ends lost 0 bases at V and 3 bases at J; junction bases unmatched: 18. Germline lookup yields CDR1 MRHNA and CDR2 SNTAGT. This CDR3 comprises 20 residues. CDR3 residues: CASSDSSIGGRALKFYEQYF. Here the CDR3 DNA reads TGTGCCAGCAGTGACTCTAGTATAGGCGGGAGGGCCCTTAAGTTCTACGAGCAGTACTTC.

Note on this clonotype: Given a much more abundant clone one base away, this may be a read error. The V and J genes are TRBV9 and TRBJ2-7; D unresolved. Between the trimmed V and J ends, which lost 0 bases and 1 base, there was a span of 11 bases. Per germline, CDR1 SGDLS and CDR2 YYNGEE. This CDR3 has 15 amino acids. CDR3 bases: TGTGCCAGCAGCGTAGAGACCCGTGGGTCCTACGAGCAGTACTTC. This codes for CASSVETRGSYEQYF.

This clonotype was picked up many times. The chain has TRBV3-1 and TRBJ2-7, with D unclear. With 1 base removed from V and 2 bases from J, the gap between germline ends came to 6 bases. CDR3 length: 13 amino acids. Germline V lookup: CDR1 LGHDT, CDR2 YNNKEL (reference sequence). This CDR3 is CASSQGITYEQYF. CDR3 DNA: TGTGCCAGCAGCCAAGGAATTACCTACGAGCAGTACTTC.

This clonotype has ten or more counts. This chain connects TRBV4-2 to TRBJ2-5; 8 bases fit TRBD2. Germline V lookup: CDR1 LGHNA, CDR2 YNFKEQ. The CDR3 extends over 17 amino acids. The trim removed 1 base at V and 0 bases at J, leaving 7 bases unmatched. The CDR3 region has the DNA TGTGCCAGCAGCCAAGTTTCAGCGGGAGAGTACCAAGAGACCCAGTACTTC. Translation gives CASSQVSAGEYQETQYF.

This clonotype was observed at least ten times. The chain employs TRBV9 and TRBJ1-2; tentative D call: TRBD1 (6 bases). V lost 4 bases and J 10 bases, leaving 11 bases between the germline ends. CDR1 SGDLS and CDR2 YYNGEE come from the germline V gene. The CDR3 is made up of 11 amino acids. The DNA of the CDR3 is TGTGCCAGCAGCATACAGGGAGCCTACACCTTC. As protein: CASSIQGAYTF. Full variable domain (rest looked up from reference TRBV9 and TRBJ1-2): DSGVTQTPKHLITATGQRVTLRCSPRSGDLSVYWYQQSLDQGLQFLIQYYNGEERAKGNILERFSAQQFPDLHSELNLSSLELGDSALYFCASSIQGAYTFGSGTRLTVV.

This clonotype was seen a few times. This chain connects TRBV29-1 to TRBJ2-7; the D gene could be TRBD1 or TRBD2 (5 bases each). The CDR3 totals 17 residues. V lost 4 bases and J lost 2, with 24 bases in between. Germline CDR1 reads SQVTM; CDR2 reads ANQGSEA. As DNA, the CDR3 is TGCAGCGTTGCCCCCCTAAACACAGTGGGGGAGCCCTACGAGCAGTACTTC. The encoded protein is CSVAPLNTVGEPYEQYF.

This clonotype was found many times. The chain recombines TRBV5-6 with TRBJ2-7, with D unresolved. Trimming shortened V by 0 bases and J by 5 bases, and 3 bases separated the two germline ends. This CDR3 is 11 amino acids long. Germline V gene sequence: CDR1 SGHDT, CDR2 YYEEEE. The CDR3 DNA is TGTGCCAGCAGCTTGGACAACGAGCAGTACTTC. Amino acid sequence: CASSLDNEQYF.

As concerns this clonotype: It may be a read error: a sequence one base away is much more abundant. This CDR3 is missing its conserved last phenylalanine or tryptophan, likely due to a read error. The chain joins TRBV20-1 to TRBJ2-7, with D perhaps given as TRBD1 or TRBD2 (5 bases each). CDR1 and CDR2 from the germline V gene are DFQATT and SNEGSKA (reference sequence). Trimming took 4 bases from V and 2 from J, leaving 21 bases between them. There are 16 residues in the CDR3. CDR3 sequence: CSAKDKIRTLAYEQYL. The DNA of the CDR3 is TGCAGTGCTAAGGACAAGATCAGGACTCTAGCCTACGAGCAGTACCTC.

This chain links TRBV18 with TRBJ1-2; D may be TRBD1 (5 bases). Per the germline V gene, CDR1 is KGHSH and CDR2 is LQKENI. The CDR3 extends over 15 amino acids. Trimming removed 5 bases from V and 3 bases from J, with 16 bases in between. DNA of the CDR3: TGTGCCAGCTCAAAAACTCCAGGGAGCGACTATGGCTACACCTTC. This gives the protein CASSKTPGSDYGYTF.

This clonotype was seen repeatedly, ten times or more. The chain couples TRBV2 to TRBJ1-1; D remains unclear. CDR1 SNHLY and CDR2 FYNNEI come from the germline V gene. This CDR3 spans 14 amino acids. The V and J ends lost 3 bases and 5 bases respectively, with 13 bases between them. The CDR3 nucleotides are TGTGCCAGCAGTGAGGCTTGGGTGGGGACTGAAGCTTTCTTT. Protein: CASSEAWVGTEAFF.

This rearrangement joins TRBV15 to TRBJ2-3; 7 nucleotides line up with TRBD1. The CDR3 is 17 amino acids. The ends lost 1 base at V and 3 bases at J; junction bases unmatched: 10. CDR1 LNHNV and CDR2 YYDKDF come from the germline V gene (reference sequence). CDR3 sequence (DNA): TGTGCCACCAGCAGAGTTCGGATAGGGGGCTATACAGATACGCAGTATTTT. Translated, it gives CATSRVRIGGYTDTQYF.

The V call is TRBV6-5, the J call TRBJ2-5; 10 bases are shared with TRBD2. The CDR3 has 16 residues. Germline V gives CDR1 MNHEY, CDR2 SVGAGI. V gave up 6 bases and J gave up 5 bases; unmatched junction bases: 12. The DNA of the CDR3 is TGTGCCAGCAGCGGGACGGGACTAGCGACCGTTGAGACCCAGTACTTC. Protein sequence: CASSGTGLATVETQYF.

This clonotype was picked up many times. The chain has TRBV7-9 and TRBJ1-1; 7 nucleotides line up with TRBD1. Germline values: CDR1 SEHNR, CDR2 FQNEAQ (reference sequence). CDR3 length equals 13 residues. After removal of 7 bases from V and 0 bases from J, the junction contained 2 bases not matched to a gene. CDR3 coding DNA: TGTGCCAGCACGACAGGGATGAACACTGAAGCTTTCTTT. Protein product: CASTTGMNTEAFF.

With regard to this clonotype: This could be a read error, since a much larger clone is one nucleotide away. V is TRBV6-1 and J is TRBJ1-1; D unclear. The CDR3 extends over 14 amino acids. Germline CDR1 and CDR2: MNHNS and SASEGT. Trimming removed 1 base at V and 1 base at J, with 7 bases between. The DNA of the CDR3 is TGTGCCAGCAGTGAAGATATGGAGAACACTGAAGCTTTCTTT. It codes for CASSEDMENTEAFF.

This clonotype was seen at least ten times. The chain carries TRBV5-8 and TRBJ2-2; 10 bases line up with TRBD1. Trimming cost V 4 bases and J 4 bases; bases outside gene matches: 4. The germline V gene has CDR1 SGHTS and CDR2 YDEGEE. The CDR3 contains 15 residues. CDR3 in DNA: TGTGCCAGCAGCCGTGGGACAGGGGTCACCGGGGAGCTGTTTTTT. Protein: CASSRGTGVTGELFF.

As DNA, the CDR3 is TGCAGTGCTAGGGACAGGGGACTAGCGGGAGAGACCCAGTACTTC. It codes for CSARDRGLAGETQYF. This chain uses TRBV20-1 with TRBJ2-5; 12 bases fit TRBD2. Germline assignment: CDR1 DFQATT and CDR2 SNEGSKA (reference sequence). The junction had 6 bases not matched to a gene; V was cut back by 3 bases and J by 4 bases. CDR3 length: 15 residues.

As DNA, the CDR3 is TGCAGCGTCCACAGGGGGGACCAGCCCCAGCATTTT. Translating it yields CSVHRGDQPQHF. The chain joins TRBV29-1 to TRBJ1-5; 8 nucleotides align to TRBD1. V gave up 6 bases and J gave up 7 bases; unmatched junction bases: 5. In germline, CDR1 is SQVTM, CDR2 ANQGSEA. The CDR3 spans 12 residues.